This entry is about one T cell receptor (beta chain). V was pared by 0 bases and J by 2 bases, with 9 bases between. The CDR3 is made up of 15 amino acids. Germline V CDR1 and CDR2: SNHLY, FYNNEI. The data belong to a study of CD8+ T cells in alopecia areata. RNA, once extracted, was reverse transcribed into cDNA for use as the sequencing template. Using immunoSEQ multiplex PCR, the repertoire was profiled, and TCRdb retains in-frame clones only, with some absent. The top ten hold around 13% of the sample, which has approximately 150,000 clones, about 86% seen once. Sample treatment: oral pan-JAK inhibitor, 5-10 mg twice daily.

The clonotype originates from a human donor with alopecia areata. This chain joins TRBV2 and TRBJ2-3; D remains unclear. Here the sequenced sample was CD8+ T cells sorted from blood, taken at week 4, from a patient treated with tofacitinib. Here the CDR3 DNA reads TGTGCCAGCAGTGAAGCGGAAGTAGTCACAGATACGCAGTATTTT. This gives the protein CASSEAEVVTDTQYF.